These 30 T cell receptor beta chains came from one sample sequenced in a study of identical twins listed by TCRdb under 2016. Library preparation employed 5' RACE. The sample was run on an Illumina HiSeq 2000. Through fastp at Q25 and MiXCR, TCRdb rebuilt clones from the public reads, retaining in-frame beta chains. Every distinct CDR3 protein forms one entry, paired with its most common genes and DNA. Across this sample there are hundreds of thousands of distinct CDR3 sequences, with 8% to 9.5% seen only once. The ten largest clones capture roughly 6.4% of the sample. The sample was also reused in another study, on yellow fever vaccine responses in identical twins.

The sample taken for sequencing was CD8+ T cells sorted from blood. The receptors here all came from a woman between 18 and 29 years old in good health.

This clonotype was recorded at least ten times. The chain uses TRBV20-1 and TRBJ2-1, with D tentatively TRBD1 or TRBD2 (6 bases each). The CDR3 contains 13 residues. Germline V gene lookup returns CDR1 DFQATT and CDR2 SNEGSKA (reference sequence). The CDR3 DNA follows: TGCAGGCTTACCGGGGGCCAGAGCAATGAGCAGTTCTTC. Protein sequence: CRLTGGQSNEQFF.

The J gene is TRBJ2-7, the V gene TRBV6-1; 9 nucleotides match TRBD1. Germline CDR1 reads MNHNS; CDR2 reads SASEGT. The junction had 8 bases not matched to a gene; V was cut back by 6 bases and J by 2 bases. The CDR3 has 15 amino acids. DNA for the CDR3: TGTGCCAGCAGGACGGGACAGGGTGGACCCTACGAGCAGTACTTC. Its protein product is CASRTGQGGPYEQYF.

This clonotype was observed at least ten times. The CDR3 region has the DNA TGCGCGGCGGGTAGCTCCTACAATGAGCAGTTCTTC. Protein product: CAAGSSYNEQFF. The chain links TRBV29-1 to TRBJ2-1; the D gene is possibly TRBD2 (5 bases). The CDR3 contains 12 residues. Per germline, CDR1 SQVTM and CDR2 ANQGSEA.

The chain combines TRBV30 with TRBJ2-1; D remains ambiguous. CDR1 and CDR2 from the germline V gene are GTSNPN and SVGIG (reference sequence). V shed 1 base and J shed 8 bases, with 12 bases lying between them. The CDR3 is 13 residues long. CDR3 sequence (DNA): TGTGCCTGGAGTGAGGCTCTGTTCGATGAGCAGTTCTTC. Translation gives CAWSEALFDEQFF.

This clonotype was detected only a few times. The chain is built from TRBV11-2 and TRBJ2-4; D is perhaps TRBD2 (8 bases). Germline CDR1 SGHAT, CDR2 FQNNGV. CDR3 length: 21 amino acids. The germline V and J ends were trimmed by 5 bases and 0 bases, with 29 bases remaining between them. The CDR3 sequence is CASSPQGEREYAKLAKNIQYF. The CDR3 DNA reads as TGTGCCAGCAGCCCCCAGGGGGAGCGGGAGTATGCCAAGCTAGCCAAAAACATTCAGTACTTC.

The gene calls are TRBV9 and TRBJ2-2, with D maybe TRBD1 (5 bases). This CDR3 is 13 amino acids long. Trimming cost V 1 base and J 6 bases, with 7 bases left between them. From germline, CDR1 is SGDLS and CDR2 YYNGEE. CDR3 sequence (DNA): TGTGCCAGCAGCGTAAAAGGGGCCGGGGAGCTGTTTTTT. Protein product: CASSVKGAGELFF.

This clonotype was picked up many times. V and J are TRBV11-2 and TRBJ2-2; D might be TRBD2 (6 bases). The CDR3 loop spans 16 amino acids. The V gene lost 2 bases and the J gene lost 6 bases, with 16 bases spanning the gap. Per germline, CDR1 SGHAT and CDR2 FQNNGV. CDR3 amino acids: CASSLIRLVAPGELFF. In DNA form, the CDR3 reads TGTGCCAGCAGCTTAATACGACTAGTCGCCCCCGGGGAGCTGTTTTTT.

This clonotype was detected ten times or more. The rearrangement links TRBV4-3 to TRBJ2-1; 10 nucleotides match TRBD2. V dropped 0 bases and J dropped 7; count of bases not matched to a gene: 3. This CDR3 contains 15 residues. Germline lookup yields CDR1 LGHNA and CDR2 YSLEER. In nucleotides, the CDR3 is TGCGCCAGCAGCCAAGATTCTAGCGGGAGTAATGAGCAGTTCTTC. This translates into CASSQDSSGSNEQFF.

This clonotype was recorded a few times. This chain links TRBV29-1 with TRBJ2-7; 7 bases match TRBD1. The CDR3 totals 15 residues. The junction had 9 bases not matched to a gene; V was cut back by 0 bases and J by 4 bases. Germline-derived CDR1 and CDR2 are SQVTM and ANQGSEA. In DNA, the CDR3 is TGCAGCGTTGAAGAAGCCGGGACAGAGTCTTACGAGCAGTACTTC. This sequence encodes CSVEEAGTESYEQYF.

This chain links TRBV2 with TRBJ2-1; 8 nucleotides agree with TRBD1. Looked up from germline, CDR1 is SNHLY and CDR2 is FYNNEI. The CDR3 sequence is 15 residues long. V lost 7 bases, J lost 3 bases, and 8 bases stayed unmatched. CDR3 in amino acids: CASTADRVGYNEQFF. CDR3 in DNA: TGTGCCAGCACGGCGGACAGGGTGGGCTACAATGAGCAGTTCTTC.

In the case of this clonotype: A read error may produce the germline difference seen at one junction end. The chain employs TRBV11-1 and TRBJ1-1, with 9 nucleotides matching TRBD1. This CDR3 comprises 20 residues. The germline CDR1 and CDR2 sequences are SGHAT and FQDESV (reference sequence). CDR3 residues: CAGSLAQVQGALYFDTEAFF. The CDR3 DNA reads as TGTGCCGGCAGCTTAGCGCAGGTACAGGGGGCTTTATATTTTGACACTGAAGCTTTCTTT.

This clonotype turned up a few times. The chain couples TRBV29-1 to TRBJ2-7; a weak D match, TRBD2 (7 bases). There are 13 residues in the CDR3. V was shortened by 5 bases and J by 3 bases, with 14 bases between the two germline ends. Germline values: CDR1 SQVTM, CDR2 ANQGSEA. The DNA for the CDR3 is TGCAGCGTTTGGGGGGAGGGGGACTACGAGCAGTACTTC. Translating it yields CSVWGEGDYEQYF.

In this sample, this clonotype turned up a few times. The chain combines TRBV7-6 with TRBJ2-2; 11 nucleotides match TRBD1. Germline trimming cut 5 bases from V and 3 bases from J; bases unmatched to any gene: 5. Germline loops: CDR1 SGHVS, CDR2 FNYEAQ. The CDR3 contains 16 residues. The CDR3 loop reads CASSRGQGVDTGELFF. CDR3 nucleotide sequence: TGTGCCAGCAGCAGGGGACAGGGGGTAGACACCGGGGAGCTGTTTTTT.

This clonotype turned up a few times. The chain carries TRBV7-9 and TRBJ1-1; 9 bases are a match to TRBD1. Germline-derived CDR1 and CDR2 are SEHNR and FQNEAQ (reference sequence). The trim removed 5 bases at V and 0 bases at J, leaving 4 bases unmatched. CDR3 size: 15 residues. CDR3 nucleotides: TGTGCCAGCAGCGACGGACAGGGGATGAACACTGAAGCTTTCTTT. It encodes CASSDGQGMNTEAFF.

This clonotype was counted at least ten times. The chain recombines TRBV28 with TRBJ2-7; D remains unclear. The V and J ends lost 3 bases and 2 bases respectively, with 8 bases between them. The CDR3 runs 13 residues. Looked up from germline, CDR1 is MDHEN and CDR2 is SYDVKM. As DNA, the CDR3 is TGTGCCAGCAGTTTTGACCTAACCTACGAGCAGTACTTC. Translation gives CASSFDLTYEQYF.

This clonotype was observed a handful of times. The rearrangement links TRBV4-3 to TRBJ2-3; D is possibly TRBD1 or TRBD2 (6 bases each). This CDR3 has 15 residues. V lost 1 base, J lost 4 bases, and 12 bases lay in between. The germline CDR1 and CDR2 sequences are LGHNA and YSLEER. The CDR3 nucleotides read TGCGCCAGCAGCCAAGTCTATCGGGGGCCAGATACGCAGTATTTT. Protein: CASSQVYRGPDTQYF.

The rearrangement links TRBV5-1 to TRBJ1-1, with D maybe TRBD1 (6 bases). Germline V gives CDR1 SGHRS, CDR2 YFSETQ. The V gene lost 1 base and the J gene lost 1 base, with 14 bases spanning the gap. The CDR3 spans 16 residues. The CDR3 DNA sequence: TGCGCCAGCAGCTTGTCTCAGGGGACACAGAACACTGAAGCTTTCTTT. Protein sequence: CASSLSQGTQNTEAFF.

This clonotype has ten or more counts. This chain joins TRBV25-1 and TRBJ1-5; the D is unclear. The CDR3 sequence is 14 residues long. Germline CDR1 and CDR2: MGHDK and SYGVNS. Deletions cut 5 bases from V and 2 bases from J, with 10 bases between. CDR3 loop: CASSHREGNQPQHF. In DNA form, the CDR3 reads TGTGCCAGCAGTCATAGAGAGGGCAATCAGCCCCAGCATTTT.

This sequence joins TRBV20-1 and TRBJ2-7, with TRBD2 identical over 9 bases. This CDR3 contains 13 residues. V lost 6 bases, J lost 1 base, and 4 bases stayed unmatched. Germline CDR1 and CDR2: DFQATT and SNEGSKA (reference sequence). CDR3 DNA sequence: TGCAGTGCCGTTCTAGCGGGATCCTACGAGCAGTACTTC. Protein: CSAVLAGSYEQYF.

This clonotype has a count of ten or more. The rearrangement joins TRBV11-3 to TRBJ2-3, with TRBD2 as a possible D gene (5 bases). The CDR3 consists of 13 residues. Germline CDR1 reads SGHNT; CDR2 reads YENEEA. Trimming took off 3 bases at V and 5 bases at J, with 9 bases between the two ends. CDR3 sequence (DNA): TGTGCCAGCAGCTTTTTCGGGGAAGATACGCAGTATTTT. It specifies CASSFFGEDTQYF.

This clonotype was observed a handful of times. This chain links TRBV30 with TRBJ2-6; D remains unclear. Germline lookup yields CDR1 GTSNPN and CDR2 SVGIG (reference sequence). The CDR3 loop spans 14 amino acids. The V and J ends lost 0 bases and 2 bases respectively, with 5 bases between them. DNA of the CDR3: TGTGCCTGGAGTGTTGGGGCTGGGGCCAACGTCCTGACTTTC. It encodes CAWSVGAGANVLTF.

The chain employs TRBV20-1 and TRBJ2-4; possible D gene TRBD1, 6 bases. V was shortened by 4 bases and J by 8 bases, with 24 bases between the two germline ends. The CDR3 has 16 amino acids. Germline CDR1 DFQATT, CDR2 SNEGSKA (reference sequence). Written as DNA, the CDR3 is TGCAGTGCTACCTCCAACAGGGCCGGGATGGAGGACATTCAGTACTTC. As protein: CSATSNRAGMEDIQYF.

This clonotype has a handful of counts. The chain joins TRBV6-5 to TRBJ2-2, with TRBD1 identical over 7 bases. Looked up from germline, CDR1 is MNHEY and CDR2 is SVGAGI. With 0 bases clipped from V and 5 bases from J, the junction kept 3 bases outside the gene matches. CDR3 size: 15 residues. CDR3 DNA: TGTGCCAGCAGTTACTCTCAGGGGGTAACCGGGGAGCTGTTTTTT. Translated: CASSYSQGVTGELFF.

This clonotype was seen more than once but under ten times. The V call is TRBV23-1, the J call TRBJ2-7; no firm D call. TRBV23-1 is assigned to the ORF class and has an uncertain function. The CDR3 loop spans 19 amino acids. V lost 6 bases to trimming and J lost 1 base, with 28 bases between them. CDR3 sequence reads: CASSSQIKWVRKRSYEQYF. DNA of the CDR3: TGCGCCAGCAGCAGTCAAATTAAGTGGGTCAGGAAGAGGTCCTACGAGCAGTACTTC.

This clonotype was counted many times. The V call is TRBV10-3, the J call TRBJ2-3; 11 bases line up with TRBD2. The CDR3 length is 17 residues. Germline V gives CDR1 ENHRY, CDR2 SYGVKD. V lost 4 bases to trimming and J lost 2 bases; unmatched junction nucleotides: 8. The CDR3 is CAISGGTSGLNTDTQYF. CDR3 coding DNA: TGTGCCATCAGTGGAGGGACTAGCGGACTAAACACAGATACGCAGTATTTT.

This clonotype was recorded a few times. V gene TRBV6-4 combines with J gene TRBJ2-1; TRBD1 or TRBD2 may be the D gene (5 bases each). The germline gives CDR1 MRHNA, CDR2 SNTAGT. V was trimmed by 3 bases and J by 7 bases, leaving 10 bases between them. The length of the CDR3 is 13 residues. This CDR3 is CASSESGTNEQFF. The DNA for the CDR3 is TGTGCCAGCAGTGAGTCAGGGACGAATGAGCAGTTCTTC.

This clonotype has just a few counts. The chain is built from TRBV28 and TRBJ1-5; 10 nucleotides line up with TRBD1. The V gene end was trimmed by 6 bases and the J gene end by 7 bases; junction bases not matched to a gene: 9. Germline V CDR1 and CDR2: MDHEN, SYDVKM. This CDR3 contains 15 residues. The CDR3 sequence is CASRTGTGVLQPQHF. As DNA, the CDR3 is TGTGCCAGCAGGACCGGGACAGGGGTATTGCAGCCCCAGCATTTT. The full variable domain, with the rest looked up from reference TRBV28 and TRBJ1-5, is DVKVTQSSRYLVKRTGEKVFLECVQDMDHENMFWYRQDPGLGLRLIYFSYDVKMKEKGDIPEGYSVSREKKERFSLILESASTNQTSMYLCASRTGTGVLQPQHFGDGTRLSIL.

This clonotype was recorded at least ten times. The rearrangement links TRBV29-1 to TRBJ2-1; 14 nucleotides line up with TRBD2. J lost 8 bases, V lost 7 bases, and 16 bases had no gene match. The CDR3 length is 17 residues. Germline CDR1 SQVTM, CDR2 ANQGSEA. Here the CDR3 reads CSATDGTSGRSGDEQFF. The DNA for the CDR3 is TGCAGCGCTACAGACGGGACTAGCGGGAGAAGTGGCGATGAGCAGTTCTTC.

This clonotype was observed many times. V gene TRBV29-1 combines with J gene TRBJ2-1; D unresolved. The CDR3 covers 12 residues. The germline CDR1 and CDR2 sequences are SQVTM and ANQGSEA. Between the trimmed V and J ends, which lost 4 bases and 6 bases, there was a span of 10 bases. The CDR3: CSVVGVSNEQFF. For the CDR3, the DNA is TGCAGCGTTGTTGGGGTTTCCAATGAGCAGTTCTTC.

This chain links TRBV6-5 with TRBJ2-7; TRBD2 agrees at 11 bases. The V segment lost 4 bases and the J segment 6 bases; nucleotides outside the gene matches: 5. Germline V gene lookup returns CDR1 MNHEY and CDR2 SVGAGI. There are 14 residues in the CDR3. The CDR3 DNA is TGTGCCAGCAGTTTTACTAGCGGGAGCGGCGAGCAGTACTTC. Its protein is CASSFTSGSGEQYF.